This record looks at one T cell receptor beta chain sequence and its context. Antigen unknown. These data come from a study of Tregs in tolerant kidney transplant recipients. General study findings and limits: Donor-specific Treg expansion exceeded global Treg expansion in tolerant patients, suggesting antigen drive. Expanding Tregs on activated donor B cells appeared to best identify donor-specific TCRbeta clones.

Data came from immunoSEQ multiplex PCR; TCRdb stores just in-frame clones and leaves some out. Of roughly 99,000 clones in the sample, roughly 93% were seen once. The CDR3 loop spans 15 amino acids. The V and J ends lost 4 bases and 3 bases, in that order; junction bases with no gene match: 4. Germline V gene data show CDR1 as MNHNS and CDR2 as SASEGT. The source of this sequence is a human donor who received a combined kidney and bone marrow transplant. The chain uses TRBV6-1 and TRBJ2-3, with TRBD2 identical over 10 bases. Sequences were derived from CD4+ T cells from blood, sampled before the transplant. The CDR3 protein is CASSGPGLATDTQYF. The CDR3 coding sequence is TGTGCCAGCAGTGGGCCGGGACTAGCGACAGATACGCAGTATTTT.